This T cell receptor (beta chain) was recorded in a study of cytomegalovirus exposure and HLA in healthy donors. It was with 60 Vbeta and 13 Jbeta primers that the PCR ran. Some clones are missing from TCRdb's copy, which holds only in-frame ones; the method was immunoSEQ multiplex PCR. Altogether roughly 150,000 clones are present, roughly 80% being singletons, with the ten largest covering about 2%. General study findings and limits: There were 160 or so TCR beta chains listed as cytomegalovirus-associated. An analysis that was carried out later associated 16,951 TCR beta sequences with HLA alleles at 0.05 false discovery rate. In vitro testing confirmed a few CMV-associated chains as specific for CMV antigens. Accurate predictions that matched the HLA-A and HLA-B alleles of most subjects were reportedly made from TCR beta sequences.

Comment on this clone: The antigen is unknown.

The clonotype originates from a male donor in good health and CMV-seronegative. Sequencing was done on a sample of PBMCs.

The CDR3 DNA is TGCGCCAGCAGTGAGTCTATAGCGGGGGGCGAAGAGACCCAGTACTTC. Translated, it gives CASSESIAGGEETQYF. The V gene is TRBV10-1, the J gene TRBJ2-5; TRBD2 agrees at 10 bases. Trimming took 0 bases from V and 3 from J; bases not matched to a gene: 4. Germline assignment: CDR1 WNHNN and CDR2 SYGVQD (reference sequence). The CDR3 contains 16 residues.